The 16 T cell receptor beta chains listed next were all sequenced from one sample in a study of blood T cells in healthy people across ages. Together with a sample-barcoded 5' primer, a J-beta primer mix was included in a second PCR lasting about 6 to 11 cycles. MiXCR, run by TCRdb on the 5' RACE reads, gives a single entry per CDR3 protein. This sample has approximately 1,700,000 distinct CDR3 sequences, with more than 35% found just once. Input material: blood. Receptor source: a human donor in good health.

The chain links TRBV5-1 to TRBJ2-1, with 7 bases lining up with TRBD1. Germline V gene sequence: CDR1 SGHRS, CDR2 YFSETQ. V dropped 4 bases and J dropped 1; count of bases not matched to a gene: 8. The CDR3 runs to 16 residues. The CDR3 nucleotides read TGCGCCAGCAGCCCTTCGGGACAGTTATCCTACAATGAGCAGTTCTTC. Its protein is CASSPSGQLSYNEQFF.

The chain has TRBV6-1 and TRBJ2-5, with D perhaps matching TRBD1 (5 bases). Germline lookup yields CDR1 MNHNS and CDR2 SASEGT. This CDR3 region has 14 residues. V lost 6 bases and J 3 bases, leaving 14 bases between the germline ends. The CDR3 sequence: CASSSQGLEETQYF. The CDR3 DNA reads TGTGCCAGCAGCTCCCAGGGCTTAGAAGAGACCCAGTACTTC.

The chain employs TRBV6-5 and TRBJ1-5, with D possibly TRBD1 on 5 matching bases. In germline, CDR1 is MNHEY, CDR2 SVGAGI. V lost 8 bases and J lost 5, with 13 bases in between. The CDR3 extends over 13 amino acids. The CDR3 coding sequence is TGTGCCAGCGGTAGGGGTGGGGATCAGCCCCAGCATTTT. Protein sequence: CASGRGGDQPQHF.

The V call is TRBV19, the J call TRBJ2-7; the match to TRBD1 covers 8 bases. The germline V gene has CDR1 LNHDA and CDR2 SQIVND (reference sequence). The junction had 7 bases not matched to a gene; V was cut back by 9 bases and J by 3 bases. This CDR3 has 13 amino acids. The CDR3 DNA follows: TGTGCCAGAAGGACAGGGAGACGCTACGAGCAGTACTTC. This codes for CARRTGRRYEQYF.

CDR3 DNA: TGTGCCAGCAGCGTACAGGGACTAGCCTACGAGCAGTACTTC. Protein product: CASSVQGLAYEQYF. This rearrangement joins TRBV9 to TRBJ2-7, with 8 bases identical to TRBD2. Germline V gene data show CDR1 as SGDLS and CDR2 as YYNGEE. The CDR3 length is 14 residues. Trimming at V came to 1 base and at J to 2 bases, leaving 2 bases not matched to a gene.

The V and J genes are TRBV20-1 and TRBJ2-1; 10 positions agree with TRBD1. This CDR3 is built from 17 residues. CDR1 and CDR2 from the germline V gene are DFQATT and SNEGSKA (reference sequence). With 0 bases clipped from V and 8 bases from J, the junction kept 13 bases outside the gene matches. This chain's CDR3 is CSARDQATGTGADEQFF. CDR3 coding DNA: TGCAGTGCTAGAGATCAGGCTACCGGGACAGGGGCTGATGAGCAGTTCTTC.

CDR3 sequence (DNA): TGCGCCAGCAGCCCCAGTGTCACCCAGGGTCGAGCCTACGAGCAGTACTTC. Translated, it gives CASSPSVTQGRAYEQYF. The chain couples TRBV4-1 to TRBJ2-7, with D possibly TRBD1 on 5 matching bases. Trimming removed 4 bases at V and 2 bases at J, with 21 bases between. This CDR3 has 17 amino acids. Germline-derived CDR1 and CDR2 are MGHRA and YSYEKL.

This sequence joins TRBV20-1 and TRBJ1-4; TRBD1 aligns across 7 bases. The CDR3 contains 14 residues. J was trimmed by 1 base and V by 4 bases; bases with no gene match: 3. Germline V lookup: CDR1 DFQATT, CDR2 SNEGSKA (reference sequence). CDR3 residues: CSATQGGTNEKLFF. The CDR3, as DNA: TGCAGTGCTACCCAGGGGGGAACTAATGAAAAACTGTTTTTT.

V usage is TRBV20-1 and J usage is TRBJ2-7; D is perhaps TRBD2 (6 bases). This CDR3 has 14 residues. The V end was cut by 6 bases, the J end by 3 bases, with 18 bases between. Per the germline V gene, CDR1 is DFQATT and CDR2 is SNEGSKA (reference sequence). The CDR3 DNA is TGCAGTGCCGCCGGGACTGGGTTCCACTACGAGCAGTACTTC. The encoded protein is CSAAGTGFHYEQYF.

This clonotype was picked up a small number of times. A read error may account for a junction end that differs from germline. The V gene is TRBV10-3, the J gene TRBJ1-2; D not certain. The germline V gene encodes CDR1 ENHRY and CDR2 SYGVKD. The CDR3 spans 11 residues. DNA for the CDR3: TGTGCCATCAGGCCAAACTATGACTACACCTTC. Protein product: CAIRPNYDYTF.

Only one count was recorded for this clonotype. The genes are TRBV27 and TRBJ1-3; D remains ambiguous. In germline, CDR1 is MNHEY, CDR2 SMNVEV (reference sequence). Trimming took off 4 bases at V and 10 bases at J, with 14 bases between the two ends. The CDR3 totals 13 residues. CDR3 coding DNA: TGTGCCAGCAGTTCCTCTGACTACGGGACCATATATTTT. Encoded protein: CASSSSDYGTIYF.

The V and J genes are TRBV9 and TRBJ2-3; 7 bases align to TRBD1. The CDR3 sequence is 15 residues long. V lost 3 bases, J lost 4 bases, and 8 bases stayed unmatched. CDR1 and CDR2 (germline): SGDLS, YYNGEE. Written as DNA, the CDR3 is TGTGCCAGCAGCGGACCCGGGACAGCAGCAGATACGCAGTATTTT. The encoded protein is CASSGPGTAADTQYF.

This clonotype was counted a single time. The rearrangement links TRBV4-1 to TRBJ1-1; perhaps TRBD1 as D (6 bases). The CDR3 is made up of 15 amino acids. Germline V CDR1 and CDR2: MGHRA, YSYEKL. The V and J ends lost 0 bases and 0 bases respectively, with 8 bases between them. The CDR3: CASSQDRTVNTEAFF. The CDR3 DNA follows: TGCGCCAGCAGCCAAGATAGGACAGTGAACACTGAAGCTTTCTTT.

The CDR3 spells CASSYSRGAANTEAFF. CDR3 nucleotides: TGTGCCAGCAGTTACTCAAGGGGGGCGGCGAACACTGAAGCTTTCTTT. The V call is TRBV6-5, the J call TRBJ1-1; D perhaps matches TRBD1 (6 bases). V was cut by 0 bases and J by 1 base, with 12 bases left in between. The CDR3 has 16 residues. The V gene's germline CDR1 is MNHEY and CDR2 SVGAGI.

The chain couples TRBV20-1 to TRBJ1-4; the match to TRBD1 covers 8 bases. The trim removed 1 base at V and 6 bases at J, leaving 7 bases unmatched. The CDR3 contains 15 residues. In germline, CDR1 is DFQATT, CDR2 SNEGSKA (reference sequence). The CDR3 region is CSARGGQGADEKLFF. The CDR3 nucleotides are TGCAGTGCTAGAGGAGGTCAGGGGGCAGATGAAAAACTGTTTTTT.

The chain joins TRBV20-1 to TRBJ2-5; tentative D call: TRBD2 (6 bases). CDR3 length: 14 amino acids. Trimming pared 0 bases from V and 5 bases from J, leaving 13 bases between. Germline V CDR1 and CDR2: DFQATT, SNEGSKA (reference sequence). CDR3 protein: CSARDWRDRETQYF. CDR3 sequence (DNA): TGCAGTGCTAGAGATTGGAGGGATCGGGAGACCCAGTACTTC.